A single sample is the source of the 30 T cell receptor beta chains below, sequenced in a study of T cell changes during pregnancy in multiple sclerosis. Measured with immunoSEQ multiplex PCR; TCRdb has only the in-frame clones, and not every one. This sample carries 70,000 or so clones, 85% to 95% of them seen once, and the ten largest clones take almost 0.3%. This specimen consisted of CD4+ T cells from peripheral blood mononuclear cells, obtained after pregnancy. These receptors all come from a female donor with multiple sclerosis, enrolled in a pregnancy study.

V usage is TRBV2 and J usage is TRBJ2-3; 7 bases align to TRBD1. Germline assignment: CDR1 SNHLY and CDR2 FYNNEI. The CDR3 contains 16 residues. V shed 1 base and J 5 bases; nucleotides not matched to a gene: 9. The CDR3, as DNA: TGTGCCAGCAGTGAAGATAGGACAGGCCGGCGAGATACGCAGTATTTT. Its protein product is CASSEDRTGRRDTQYF.

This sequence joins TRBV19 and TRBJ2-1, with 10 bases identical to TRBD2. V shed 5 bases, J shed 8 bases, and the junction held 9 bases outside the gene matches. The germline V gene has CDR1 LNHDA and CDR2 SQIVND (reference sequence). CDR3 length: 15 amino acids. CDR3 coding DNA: TGTGCCAGTAGTCCCCGGGCTAGCGGGAGACATGAGCAGTTCTTC. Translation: CASSPRASGRHEQFF.

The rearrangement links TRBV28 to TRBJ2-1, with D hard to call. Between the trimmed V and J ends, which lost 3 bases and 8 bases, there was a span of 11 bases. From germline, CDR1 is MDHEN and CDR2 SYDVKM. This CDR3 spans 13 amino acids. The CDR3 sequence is CASSLIAIDEQFF. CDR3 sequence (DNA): TGTGCCAGCAGTTTGATAGCAATTGATGAGCAGTTCTTC.

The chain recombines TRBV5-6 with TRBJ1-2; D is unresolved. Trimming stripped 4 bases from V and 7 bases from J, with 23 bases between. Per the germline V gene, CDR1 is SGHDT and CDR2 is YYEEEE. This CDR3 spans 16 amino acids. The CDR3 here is CASSPGLQNFGGGYTF. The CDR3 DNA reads TGTGCCAGCAGCCCGGGTCTTCAAAACTTCGGAGGTGGCTACACCTTC.

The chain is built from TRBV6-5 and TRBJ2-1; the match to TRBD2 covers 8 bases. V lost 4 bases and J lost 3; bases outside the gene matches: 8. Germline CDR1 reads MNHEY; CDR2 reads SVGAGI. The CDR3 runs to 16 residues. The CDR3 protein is CASSSTGLGIYNEQFF. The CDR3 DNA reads TGTGCCAGCAGTTCCACGGGACTAGGGATCTACAATGAGCAGTTCTTC.

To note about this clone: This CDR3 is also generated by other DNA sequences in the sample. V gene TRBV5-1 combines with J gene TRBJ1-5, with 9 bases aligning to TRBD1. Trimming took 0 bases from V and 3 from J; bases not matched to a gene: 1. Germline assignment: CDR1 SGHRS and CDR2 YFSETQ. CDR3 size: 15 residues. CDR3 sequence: CASSLGTGDNQPQHF. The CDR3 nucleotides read TGCGCCAGCAGCTTGGGGACAGGGGACAATCAGCCCCAGCATTTT.

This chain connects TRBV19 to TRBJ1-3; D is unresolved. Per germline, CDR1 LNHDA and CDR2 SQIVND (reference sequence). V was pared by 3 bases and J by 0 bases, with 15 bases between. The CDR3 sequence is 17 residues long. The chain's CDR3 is CASSMLMAGSSGNTIYF. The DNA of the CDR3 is TGTGCCAGTAGTATGCTGATGGCTGGGAGCTCTGGAAACACCATATATTTT.

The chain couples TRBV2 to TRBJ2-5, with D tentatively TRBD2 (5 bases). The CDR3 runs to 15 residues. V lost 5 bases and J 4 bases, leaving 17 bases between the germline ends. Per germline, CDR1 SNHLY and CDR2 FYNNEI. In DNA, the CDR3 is TGTGCCAGCAGTCACCGGGATAATCGGGGAGAGACCCAGTACTTC. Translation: CASSHRDNRGETQYF.

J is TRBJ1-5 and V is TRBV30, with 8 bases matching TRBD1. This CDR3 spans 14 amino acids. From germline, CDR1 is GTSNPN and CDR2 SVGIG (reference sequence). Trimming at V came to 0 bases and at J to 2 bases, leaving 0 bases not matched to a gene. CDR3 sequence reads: CAWSVGQGNQPQHF. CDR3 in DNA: TGTGCCTGGAGTGTGGGACAGGGCAATCAGCCCCAGCATTTT.

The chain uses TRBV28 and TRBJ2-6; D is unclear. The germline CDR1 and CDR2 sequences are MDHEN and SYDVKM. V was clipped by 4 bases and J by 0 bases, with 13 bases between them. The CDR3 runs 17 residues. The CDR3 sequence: CASSSTKTVSGANVLTF. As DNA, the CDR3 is TGTGCCAGCAGTTCGACAAAGACGGTCTCTGGGGCCAACGTCCTGACTTTC. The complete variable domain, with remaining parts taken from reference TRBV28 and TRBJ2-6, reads DVKVTQSSRYLVKRTGEKVFLECVQDMDHENMFWYRQDPGLGLRLIYFSYDVKMKEKGDIPEGYSVSREKKERFSLILESASTNQTSMYLCASSSTKTVSGANVLTFGAGSRLTVL.

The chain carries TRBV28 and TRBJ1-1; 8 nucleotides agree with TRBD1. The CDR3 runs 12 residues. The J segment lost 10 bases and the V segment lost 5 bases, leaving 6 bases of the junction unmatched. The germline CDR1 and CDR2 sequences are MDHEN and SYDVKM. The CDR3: CASSRDRGLAFF. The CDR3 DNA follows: TGTGCCAGCAGTCGAGACAGGGGTTTAGCTTTCTTT.

CDR3 in DNA: TGTGCCAGCAGGGAAACCGGGACAGGGATAAACATTCAGTACTTC. Protein sequence: CASRETGTGINIQYF. This chain links TRBV6-5 with TRBJ2-4, with TRBD1 matching over 9 bases. Germline CDR1 is MNHEY and CDR2 is SVGAGI. The CDR3 consists of 15 residues. The junction had 9 bases not matched to a gene; V was cut back by 6 bases and J by 6 bases.

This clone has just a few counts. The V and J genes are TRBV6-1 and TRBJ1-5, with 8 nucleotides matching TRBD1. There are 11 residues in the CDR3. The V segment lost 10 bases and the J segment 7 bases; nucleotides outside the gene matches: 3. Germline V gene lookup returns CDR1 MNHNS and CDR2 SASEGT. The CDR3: CAIGTGQPQHF. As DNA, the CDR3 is TGTGCCATAGGGACAGGCCAGCCCCAGCATTTT.

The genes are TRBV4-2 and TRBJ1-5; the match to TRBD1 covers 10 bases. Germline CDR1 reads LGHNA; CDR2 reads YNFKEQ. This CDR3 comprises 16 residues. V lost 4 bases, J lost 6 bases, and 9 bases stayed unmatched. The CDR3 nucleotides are TGTGCCAGCAGCCTTAACCCGGGACAGGGGTTTCAGCCCCAGCATTTT. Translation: CASSLNPGQGFQPQHF.

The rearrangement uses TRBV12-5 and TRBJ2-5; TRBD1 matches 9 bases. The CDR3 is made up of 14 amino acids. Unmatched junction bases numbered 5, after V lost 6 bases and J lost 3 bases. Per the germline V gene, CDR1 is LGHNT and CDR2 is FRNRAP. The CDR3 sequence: CASGRTGAEETQYF. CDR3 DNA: TGTGCTAGTGGGAGGACAGGGGCGGAAGAGACCCAGTACTTC.

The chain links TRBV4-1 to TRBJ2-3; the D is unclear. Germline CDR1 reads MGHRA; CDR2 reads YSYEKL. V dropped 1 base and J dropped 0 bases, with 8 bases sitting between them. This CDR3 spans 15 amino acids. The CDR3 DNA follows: TGCGCCAGCAGCCAAGTGCTGACTAGCACAGATACGCAGTATTTT. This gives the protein CASSQVLTSTDTQYF.

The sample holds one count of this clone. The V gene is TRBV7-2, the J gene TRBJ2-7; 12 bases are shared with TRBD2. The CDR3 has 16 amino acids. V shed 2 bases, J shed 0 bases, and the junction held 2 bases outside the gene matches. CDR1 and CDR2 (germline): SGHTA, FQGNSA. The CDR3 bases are TGTGCCAGCAGCTTAAGGACTAGCGGGGCCTCCTACGAGCAGTACTTC. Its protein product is CASSLRTSGASYEQYF. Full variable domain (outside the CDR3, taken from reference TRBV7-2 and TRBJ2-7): GAGVSQSPSNKVTEKGKDVELRCDPISGHTALYWYRQSLGQGLEFLIYFQGNSAPDKSGLPSDRFSAERTGGSVSTLTIQRTQQEDSAVYLCASSLRTSGASYEQYFGPGTRLTVT.

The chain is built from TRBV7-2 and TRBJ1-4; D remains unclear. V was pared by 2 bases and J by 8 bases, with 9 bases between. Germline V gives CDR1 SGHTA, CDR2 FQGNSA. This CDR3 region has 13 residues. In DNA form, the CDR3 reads TGTGCCAGCAGCTTAAGCCGAGGAGAAAAACTGTTTTTT. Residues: CASSLSRGEKLFF. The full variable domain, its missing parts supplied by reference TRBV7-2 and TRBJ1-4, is GAGVSQSPSNKVTEKGKDVELRCDPISGHTALYWYRQSLGQGLEFLIYFQGNSAPDKSGLPSDRFSAERTGGSVSTLTIQRTQQEDSAVYLCASSLSRGEKLFFGSGTQLSVL.

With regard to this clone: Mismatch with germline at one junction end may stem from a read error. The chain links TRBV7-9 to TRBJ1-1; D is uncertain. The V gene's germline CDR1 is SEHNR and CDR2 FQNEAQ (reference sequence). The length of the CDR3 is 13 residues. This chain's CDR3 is CASSLGLNTKAFF. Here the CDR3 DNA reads TGTGCCAGCAGCTTAGGATTGAACACTAAAGCTTTCTTT.

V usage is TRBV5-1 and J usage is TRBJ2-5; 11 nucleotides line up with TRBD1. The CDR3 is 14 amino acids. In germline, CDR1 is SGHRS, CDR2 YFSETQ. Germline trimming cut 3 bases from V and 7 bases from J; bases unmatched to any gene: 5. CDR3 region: CASSSDRGQGTQYF. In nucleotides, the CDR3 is TGCGCCAGCAGCTCGGACAGGGGGCAGGGGACCCAGTACTTC. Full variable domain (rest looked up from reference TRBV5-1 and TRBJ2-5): KAGVTQTPRYLIKTRGQQVTLSCSPISGHRSVSWYQQTPGQGLQFLFEYFSETQRNKGNFPGRFSGRQFSNSRSEMNVSTLELGDSALYLCASSSDRGQGTQYFGPGTRLLVL.

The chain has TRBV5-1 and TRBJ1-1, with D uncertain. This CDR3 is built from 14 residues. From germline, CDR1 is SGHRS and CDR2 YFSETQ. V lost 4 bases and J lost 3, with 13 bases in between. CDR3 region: CASSVSQRHTEAFF. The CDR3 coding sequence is TGCGCCAGCAGCGTCTCACAGAGACACACTGAAGCTTTCTTT.

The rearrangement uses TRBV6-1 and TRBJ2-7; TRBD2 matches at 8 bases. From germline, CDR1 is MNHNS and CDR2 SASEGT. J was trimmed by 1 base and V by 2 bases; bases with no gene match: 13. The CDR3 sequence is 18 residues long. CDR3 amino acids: CASSELLAGRLDSYEQYF. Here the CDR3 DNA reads TGTGCCAGCAGTGAATTGCTAGCGGGCCGACTAGATTCCTACGAGCAGTACTTC.

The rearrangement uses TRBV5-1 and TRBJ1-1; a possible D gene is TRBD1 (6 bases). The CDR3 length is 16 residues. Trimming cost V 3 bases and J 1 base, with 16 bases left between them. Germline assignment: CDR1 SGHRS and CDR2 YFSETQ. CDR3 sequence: CASSSRTGNANTEAFF. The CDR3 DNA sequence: TGCGCCAGCAGCTCTCGTACAGGGAATGCGAACACTGAAGCTTTCTTT.

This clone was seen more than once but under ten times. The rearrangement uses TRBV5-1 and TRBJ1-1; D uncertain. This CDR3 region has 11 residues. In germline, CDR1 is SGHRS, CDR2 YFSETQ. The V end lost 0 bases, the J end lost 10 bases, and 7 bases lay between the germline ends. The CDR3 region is CASSLGERAFF. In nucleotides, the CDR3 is TGCGCCAGCAGCTTGGGGGAGCGAGCTTTCTTT.

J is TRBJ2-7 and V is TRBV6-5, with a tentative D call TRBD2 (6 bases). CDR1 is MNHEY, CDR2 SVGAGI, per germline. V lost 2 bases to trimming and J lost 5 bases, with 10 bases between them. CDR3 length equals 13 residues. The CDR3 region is CASSYGGNHEQYF. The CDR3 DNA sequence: TGTGCCAGCAGTTACGGGGGGAATCACGAGCAGTACTTC.

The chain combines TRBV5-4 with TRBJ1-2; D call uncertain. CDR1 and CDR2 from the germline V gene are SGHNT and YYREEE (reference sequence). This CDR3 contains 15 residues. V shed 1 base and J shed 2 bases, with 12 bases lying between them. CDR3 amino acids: CASSLFGRINYGYTF. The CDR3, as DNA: TGTGCCAGCAGCTTGTTTGGCAGGATAAACTATGGCTACACCTTC.

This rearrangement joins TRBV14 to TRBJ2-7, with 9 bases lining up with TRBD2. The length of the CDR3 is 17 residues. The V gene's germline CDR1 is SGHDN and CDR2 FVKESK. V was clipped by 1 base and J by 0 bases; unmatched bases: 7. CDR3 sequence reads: CASSQALLAGISYEQYF. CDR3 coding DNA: TGTGCCAGCAGCCAAGCCCTCCTAGCGGGGATCTCCTACGAGCAGTACTTC.

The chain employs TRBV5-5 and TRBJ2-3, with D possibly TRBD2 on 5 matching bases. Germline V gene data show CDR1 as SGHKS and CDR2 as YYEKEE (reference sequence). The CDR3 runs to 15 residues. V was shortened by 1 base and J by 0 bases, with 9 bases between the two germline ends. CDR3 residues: CASSLRESSTDTQYF. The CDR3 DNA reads TGTGCCAGCAGCTTGAGGGAGTCTAGCACAGATACGCAGTATTTT.

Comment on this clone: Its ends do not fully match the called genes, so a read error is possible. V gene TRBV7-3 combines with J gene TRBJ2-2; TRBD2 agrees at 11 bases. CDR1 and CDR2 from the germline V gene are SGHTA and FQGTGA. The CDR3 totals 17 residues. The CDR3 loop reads CASSLTSGGVNTGELFF. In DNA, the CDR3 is TGTGCCAGCAGCCTAACTAGCGGGGGAGTGAACACCGGGGAGCTGTTTTTT.

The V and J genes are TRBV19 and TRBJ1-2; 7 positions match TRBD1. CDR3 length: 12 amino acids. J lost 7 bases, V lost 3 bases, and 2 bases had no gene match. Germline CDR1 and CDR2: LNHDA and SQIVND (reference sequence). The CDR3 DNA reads TGTGCCAGTAGTATTAACAGGGGTGGCTACACCTTC. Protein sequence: CASSINRGGYTF.